Listed below are T cell receptor beta chains from one sample, sequenced in a study of shared T cell receptors in the human thymus. Profiling relied on immunoSEQ multiplex PCR, and the TCRdb table lists in-frame clones only, not all of them. The sample has 600,000 to 900,000 clones; approximately 83% are singletons. These records were also assigned to another study, of human thymus T cells.

The sequencing sample was made of thymocytes. The receptors were gathered from a girl under two years old with a congenital heart defect. Both conserved end residues are part of each CDR3. D genes are given only for firm matches. For some rows the clone size is stated as once, few or many, or as a class when expanded; others skip it.

clone size: .
J gene: TRBJ2-7
V gene: TRBV29-1
D gene: .
CDR3 DNA: TGCAGCGTTGAAACTAAAGAGGGTTACGAGCAGTACTTC
CDR3 protein: CSVETKEGYEQYF

clone size: .
J gene: TRBJ1-6
V gene: TRBV4-1
D gene: .
CDR3 DNA: TGCGCCAGCAGCCAAGGGAGGGAGCGGGCTAATTCACCCCTCCACTTT
CDR3 protein: CASSQGRERANSPLHF

clone size: .
J gene: TRBJ1-1
V gene: TRBV5-5
D gene: TRBD1
CDR3 DNA: TGTGCCAGCAGCACGACAGGGTTGAACACTGAAGCTTTCTTT
CDR3 protein: CASSTTGLNTEAFF

clone size: .
J gene: TRBJ2-5
V gene: TRBV2
D gene: TRBD2
CDR3 DNA: TGTGCTGGTGGAGGGAGCGGGGGAGGACGACGCCAAGAGACCCAGTACTTC
CDR3 protein: CAGGGSGGGRRQETQYF

clone size: .
J gene: TRBJ1-5
V gene: TRBV19
D gene: TRBD1
CDR3 DNA: TGTGCCAGTAGTATCAGGGGGCTCGGTCAGCCCCAGCATTTT
CDR3 protein: CASSIRGLGQPQHF

clone size: .
J gene: TRBJ2-1
V gene: TRBV7-2
D gene: TRBD2
CDR3 DNA: TGTGCCAGCGGACTAGCGGGGGGGCCGGGCTACAATGAGCAGTTCTTC
CDR3 protein: CASGLAGGPGYNEQFF

clone size: .
J gene: TRBJ2-4
V gene: TRBV5-6
D gene: .
CDR3 DNA: TGTGCCAGCAGCTCCGGGACTGCAGCCAAAAACATTCAGTACTTC
CDR3 protein: CASSSGTAAKNIQYF

clone size: .
J gene: TRBJ1-1
V gene: TRBV2
D gene: TRBD1
CDR3 DNA: TGTGCCAGCAGAGGAGGGGGACAGGGGTTGAACACTGAAGCTTTCTTT
CDR3 protein: CASRGGGQGLNTEAFF

clone size: once
J gene: TRBJ2-1
V gene: TRBV2
D gene: TRBD1
CDR3 DNA: TGTGCCAGCAGTCGGAACTACTTGGACAGGGAATACAATGAGCAGTTCTTC
CDR3 protein: CASSRNYLDREYNEQFF

clone size: .
J gene: TRBJ1-5
V gene: TRBV7-7
D gene: TRBD1
CDR3 DNA: TGTGCCAGCAGCGCGTCAGACAGGGCGGGGATCCTGGATAGCAATCAGCCCCAGCATTTT
CDR3 protein: CASSASDRAGILDSNQPQHF

clone size: .
J gene: TRBJ2-1
V gene: TRBV18
D gene: TRBD1
CDR3 DNA: TGTGCCAGCTCACCCGAGATCAAAGACAGGGTCTCCTACAATGAGCAGTTCTTC
CDR3 protein: CASSPEIKDRVSYNEQFF

clone size: .
J gene: TRBJ1-2
V gene: TRBV18
D gene: TRBD1
CDR3 DNA: TGTGCCAGCTCACCCCAGGGGGCTTATGGCTACACCTTC
CDR3 protein: CASSPQGAYGYTF

clone size: .
J gene: TRBJ1-2
V gene: TRBV9
D gene: TRBD1
CDR3 DNA: TGTGCCAGCAGCGCGGGACAGAGAGCTAACTATGGCTACACCTTC
CDR3 protein: CASSAGQRANYGYTF

clone size: .
J gene: TRBJ1-3
V gene: TRBV7-6
D gene: TRBD1
CDR3 DNA: TGTGCCAGCAGCTCACAGGGGACTGGAAACACCATATATTTT
CDR3 protein: CASSSQGTGNTIYF

clone size: .
J gene: TRBJ1-2
V gene: TRBV5-4
D gene: .
CDR3 DNA: TGTGCCAGCAGCTTGGCACGCGCGCAGAGGGGCTACACCTTC
CDR3 protein: CASSLARAQRGYTF

clone size: .
J gene: TRBJ2-1
V gene: TRBV7-6
D gene: TRBD2
CDR3 DNA: TGTGCCAGCAGCTTATCGACTAGCGGGGGACGGAATGAGCAGTTCTTC
CDR3 protein: CASSLSTSGGRNEQFF

clone size: .
J gene: TRBJ1-5
V gene: TRBV11-2
D gene: .
CDR3 DNA: TGTGCCAGCAGCTTATCGCCAAATAGAGGATATAGCAATCAGCCCCAGCATTTT
CDR3 protein: CASSLSPNRGYSNQPQHF

clone size: .
J gene: TRBJ1-5
V gene: TRBV11-1
D gene: .
CDR3 DNA: TGTGCCAGCAGCTTAGGGGAGGGGGTGGTGGGCAATCAGCCCCAGCATTTT
CDR3 protein: CASSLGEGVVGNQPQHF

clone size: .
J gene: TRBJ2-5
V gene: TRBV27
D gene: TRBD1
CDR3 DNA: TGTGCCAGCCGACAGGGGCCGACATTCCAAGAGACCCAGTACTTC
CDR3 protein: CASRQGPTFQETQYF

clone size: once
J gene: TRBJ2-1
V gene: TRBV9
D gene: TRBD2
CDR3 DNA: TGTGCCAGCAGCCGAAGAACCGGGACTAGCGGGTGGGGAGGTGAGCAGTTCTTC
CDR3 protein: CASSRRTGTSGWGGEQFF

clone size: .
J gene: TRBJ2-3
V gene: TRBV9
D gene: TRBD2
CDR3 DNA: TGTGCCAGCTCTTGGACTAGCCACGGCACAGATACGCAGTATTTT
CDR3 protein: CASSWTSHGTDTQYF

clone size: .
J gene: TRBJ2-7
V gene: TRBV2
D gene: .
CDR3 DNA: TGTGCCAGCAGTGAAGAACCCGCGAGCCCGGGTTCCTACGAGCAGTACTTC
CDR3 protein: CASSEEPASPGSYEQYF

clone size: few
J gene: TRBJ1-5
V gene: TRBV7-9
D gene: TRBD1
CDR3 DNA: TGTGCCAGCAGCTTAGGGCAGGGGGCCCAGCATTTT
CDR3 protein: CASSLGQGAQHF

clone size: .
J gene: TRBJ2-1
V gene: TRBV5-1
D gene: .
CDR3 DNA: TGCGCCAGCAGCGGCCCAGGGAGGAATGAGCAGTTCTTC
CDR3 protein: CASSGPGRNEQFF

clone size: .
J gene: TRBJ1-1
V gene: TRBV9
D gene: .
CDR3 DNA: TGTGCCAGCAGCGTGGAGCCTAGAGGGTGGAGGAGCACTGAAGCTTTCTTT
CDR3 protein: CASSVEPRGWRSTEAFF

clone size: few
J gene: TRBJ1-2
V gene: TRBV2
D gene: .
CDR3 DNA: TGTGCCAGCAGTGATAGCACTAACTATGGCTACACCTTC
CDR3 protein: CASSDSTNYGYTF

clone size: .
J gene: TRBJ2-7
V gene: TRBV19
D gene: TRBD1
CDR3 DNA: TGTGCCAGTAGTACCCAGGGACAGGGTTCCTACGAGCAGTACTTC
CDR3 protein: CASSTQGQGSYEQYF

clone size: .
J gene: TRBJ1-6
V gene: TRBV27
D gene: .
CDR3 DNA: TGTGCCAGCAGCCCCGGGGGGCGTTCACCCCTCCACTTT
CDR3 protein: CASSPGGRSPLHF

clone size: once
J gene: TRBJ1-1
V gene: TRBV11-2
D gene: .
CDR3 DNA: TGTGCCAGCAGCTTACGAACGAGTTTTGAAGCTTTCTTT
CDR3 protein: CASSLRTSFEAFF

clone size: .
J gene: TRBJ2-3
V gene: TRBV27
D gene: .
CDR3 DNA: TGTGCCAGCAAACTAGACGGAAGCACAGATACGCAGTATTTT
CDR3 protein: CASKLDGSTDTQYF

clone size: .
J gene: TRBJ1-2
V gene: TRBV4-1
D gene: TRBD1
CDR3 DNA: TGCGCCAGCAGCCGGAAGACTGGGGGACAGGGGGAAGGCTACACCTTC
CDR3 protein: CASSRKTGGQGEGYTF

clone size: .
J gene: TRBJ2-1
V gene: TRBV9
D gene: .
CDR3 DNA: TGTGCCAGCAGCGTCCAGGGGAACTACAATGAGCAGTTCTTC
CDR3 protein: CASSVQGNYNEQFF

clone size: .
J gene: TRBJ1-5
V gene: TRBV6-1
D gene: .
CDR3 DNA: TGTGCCACCCCAGGTAGCGATGGTCAGCCCCAGCATTTT
CDR3 protein: CATPGSDGQPQHF

clone size: .
J gene: TRBJ2-7
V gene: TRBV14
D gene: .
CDR3 DNA: TGTGCCAGCAGCCAAGTTAACTCCTCCTACGAGCAGTACTTC
CDR3 protein: CASSQVNSSYEQYF

clone size: .
J gene: TRBJ1-2
V gene: TRBV10-3
D gene: .
CDR3 DNA: TGTGCCATCAGGGACACGGGCGTCAGCTATGGCTACACCTTC
CDR3 protein: CAIRDTGVSYGYTF

clone size: once
J gene: TRBJ1-5
V gene: TRBV27
D gene: .
CDR3 DNA: TGTGCCAGCACCCCAAGTGGGAGTGGGAGGGATTATCAGCCCCAGCATTTT
CDR3 protein: CASTPSGSGRDYQPQHF

clone size: .
J gene: TRBJ1-1
V gene: TRBV5-1
D gene: .
CDR3 DNA: TGCGCCAGCAGCTTGTACGGGTTTGGGAACACTGAAGCTTTCTTT
CDR3 protein: CASSLYGFGNTEAFF

clone size: .
J gene: TRBJ2-7
V gene: TRBV9
D gene: .
CDR3 DNA: TGTGCCAGCAGCAACAATCCTGGCATCCCCTACGAGCAGTACTTC
CDR3 protein: CASSNNPGIPYEQYF